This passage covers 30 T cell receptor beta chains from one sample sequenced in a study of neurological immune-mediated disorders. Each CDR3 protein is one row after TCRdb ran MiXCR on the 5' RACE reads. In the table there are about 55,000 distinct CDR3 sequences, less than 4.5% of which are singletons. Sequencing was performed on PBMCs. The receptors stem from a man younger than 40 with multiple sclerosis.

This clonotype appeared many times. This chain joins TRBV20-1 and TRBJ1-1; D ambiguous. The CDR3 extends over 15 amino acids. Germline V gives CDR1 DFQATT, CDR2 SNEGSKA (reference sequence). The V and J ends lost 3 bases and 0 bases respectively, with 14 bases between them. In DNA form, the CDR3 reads TGCAGTGCTAGGAAATCCAGAGACATGAACACTGAAGCTTTCTTT. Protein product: CSARKSRDMNTEAFF.

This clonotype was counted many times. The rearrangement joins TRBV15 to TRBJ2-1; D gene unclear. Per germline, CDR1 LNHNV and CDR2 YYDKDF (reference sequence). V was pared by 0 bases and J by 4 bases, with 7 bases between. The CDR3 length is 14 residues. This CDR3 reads CATSRDSAYNEQFF. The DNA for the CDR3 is TGTGCCACCAGCAGAGACAGCGCATACAATGAGCAGTTCTTC.

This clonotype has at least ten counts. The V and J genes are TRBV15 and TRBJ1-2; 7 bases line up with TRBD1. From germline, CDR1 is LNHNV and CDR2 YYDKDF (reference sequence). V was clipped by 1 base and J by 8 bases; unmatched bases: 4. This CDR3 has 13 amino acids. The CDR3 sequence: CATSRGQGEGYTF. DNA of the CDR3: TGTGCCACCAGCAGAGGACAGGGCGAAGGCTACACCTTC.

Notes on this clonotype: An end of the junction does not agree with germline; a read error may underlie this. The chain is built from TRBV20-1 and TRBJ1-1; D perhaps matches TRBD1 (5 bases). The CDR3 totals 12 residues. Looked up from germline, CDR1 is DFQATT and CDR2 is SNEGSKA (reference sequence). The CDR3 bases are TGCAGTGCTAGTAAGCGGGACCGAAGTAGAACTTTT. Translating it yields CSASKRDRSRTF.

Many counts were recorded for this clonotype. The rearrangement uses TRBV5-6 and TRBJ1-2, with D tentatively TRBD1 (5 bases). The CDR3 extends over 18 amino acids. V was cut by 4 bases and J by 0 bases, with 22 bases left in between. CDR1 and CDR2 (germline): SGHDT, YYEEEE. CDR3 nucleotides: TGTGCCAGCAGCCCTAGAAATCGGAAGGGGAAAACTAACTATGGCTACACCTTC. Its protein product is CASSPRNRKGKTNYGYTF.

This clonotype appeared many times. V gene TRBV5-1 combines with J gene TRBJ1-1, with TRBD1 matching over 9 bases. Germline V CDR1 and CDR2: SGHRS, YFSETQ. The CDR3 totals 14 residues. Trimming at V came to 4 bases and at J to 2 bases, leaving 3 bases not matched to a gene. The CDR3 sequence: CASSKDRGNTEAFF. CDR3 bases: TGCGCCAGCAGCAAGGACAGGGGAAACACTGAAGCTTTCTTT.

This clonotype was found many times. CDR3 protein: CASSFGRREPQHF. CDR3 DNA: TGTGCCAGCAGCTTTGGCAGGCGAGAGCCCCAGCATTTT. The chain joins TRBV7-2 to TRBJ1-5; D gene uncertain. Trimming took 3 bases from V and 8 from J, leaving 11 bases between them. In germline, CDR1 is SGHTA, CDR2 FQGNSA. The CDR3 length is 13 residues.

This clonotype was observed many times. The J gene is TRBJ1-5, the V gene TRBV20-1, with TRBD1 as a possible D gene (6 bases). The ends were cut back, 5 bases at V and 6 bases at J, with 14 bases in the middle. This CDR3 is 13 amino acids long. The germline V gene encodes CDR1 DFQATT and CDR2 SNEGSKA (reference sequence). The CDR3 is CSAEGGGGQPQHF. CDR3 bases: TGCAGTGCTGAGGGGGGAGGTGGTCAGCCCCAGCATTTT.

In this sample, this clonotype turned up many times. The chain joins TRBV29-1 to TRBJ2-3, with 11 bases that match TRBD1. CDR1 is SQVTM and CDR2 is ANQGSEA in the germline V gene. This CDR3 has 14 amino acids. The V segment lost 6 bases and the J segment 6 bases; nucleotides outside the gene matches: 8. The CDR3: CSVGRTGGVDTQYF. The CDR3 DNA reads TGCAGCGTCGGCAGGACAGGGGGCGTGGATACGCAGTATTTT.

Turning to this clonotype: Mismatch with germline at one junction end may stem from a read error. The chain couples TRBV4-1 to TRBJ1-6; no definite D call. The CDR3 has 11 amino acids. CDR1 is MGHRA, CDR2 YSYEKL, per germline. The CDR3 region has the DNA TGCGCCAGCAGCCAAAATTCACCCCTCAACTTT. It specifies CASSQNSPLNF.

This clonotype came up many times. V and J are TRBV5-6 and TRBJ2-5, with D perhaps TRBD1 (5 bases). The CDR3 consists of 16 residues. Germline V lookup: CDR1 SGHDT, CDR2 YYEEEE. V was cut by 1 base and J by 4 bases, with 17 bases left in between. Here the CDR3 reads CASSLTDIGFRETQYF. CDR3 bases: TGTGCCAGCAGCTTGACGGACATTGGGTTTAGAGAGACCCAGTACTTC.

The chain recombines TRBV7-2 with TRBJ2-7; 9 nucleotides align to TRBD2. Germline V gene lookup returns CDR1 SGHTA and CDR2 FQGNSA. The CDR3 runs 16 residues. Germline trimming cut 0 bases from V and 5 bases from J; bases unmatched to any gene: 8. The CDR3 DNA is TGTGCCAGCAGCTTAGCGTGGGCTAGCGGGGCCCACGAGCAGTACTTC. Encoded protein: CASSLAWASGAHEQYF.

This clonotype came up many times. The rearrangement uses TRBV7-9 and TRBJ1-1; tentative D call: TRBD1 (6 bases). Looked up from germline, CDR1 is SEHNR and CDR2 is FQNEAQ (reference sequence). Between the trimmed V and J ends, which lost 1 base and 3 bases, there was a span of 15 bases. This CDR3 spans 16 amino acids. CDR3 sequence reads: CASSLDVGARDTEAFF. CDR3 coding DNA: TGTGCCAGCAGCTTAGATGTGGGGGCTCGTGACACTGAAGCTTTCTTT.

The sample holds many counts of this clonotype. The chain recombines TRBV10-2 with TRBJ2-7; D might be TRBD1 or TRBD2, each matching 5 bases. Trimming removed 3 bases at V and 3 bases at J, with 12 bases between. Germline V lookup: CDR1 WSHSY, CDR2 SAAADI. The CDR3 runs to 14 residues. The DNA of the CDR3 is TGCGCCAGCAGTGAAAGACAGACTAACTACGAGCAGTACTTC. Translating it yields CASSERQTNYEQYF.

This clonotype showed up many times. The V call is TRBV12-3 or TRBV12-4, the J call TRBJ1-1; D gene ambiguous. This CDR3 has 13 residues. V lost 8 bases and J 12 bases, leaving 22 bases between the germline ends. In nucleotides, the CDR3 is TGTGCCAGCGGTCAGTTTAGTCGTCCACGGACTTTCTTT. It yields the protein CASGQFSRPRTFF.

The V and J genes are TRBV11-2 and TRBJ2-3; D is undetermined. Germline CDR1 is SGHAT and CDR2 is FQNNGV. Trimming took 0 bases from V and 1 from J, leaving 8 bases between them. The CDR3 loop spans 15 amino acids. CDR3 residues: CASSLDGMGTDTQYF. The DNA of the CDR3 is TGTGCCAGCAGCTTAGATGGCATGGGCACAGATACGCAGTATTTT.

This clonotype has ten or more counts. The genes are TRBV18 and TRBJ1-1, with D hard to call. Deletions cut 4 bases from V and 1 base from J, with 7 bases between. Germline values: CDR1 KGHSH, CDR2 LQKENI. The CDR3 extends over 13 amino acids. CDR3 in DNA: TGTGCCAGCTCACTAACAGCGAACACTGAAGCTTTCTTT. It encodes CASSLTANTEAFF.

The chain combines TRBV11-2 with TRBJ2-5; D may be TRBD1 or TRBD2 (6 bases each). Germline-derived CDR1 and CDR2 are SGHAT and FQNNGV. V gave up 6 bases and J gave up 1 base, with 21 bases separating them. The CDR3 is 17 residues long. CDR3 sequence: CASSPRGRQRAQETQYF. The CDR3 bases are TGTGCCAGCAGTCCCAGGGGTCGACAGCGGGCCCAAGAGACCCAGTACTTC.

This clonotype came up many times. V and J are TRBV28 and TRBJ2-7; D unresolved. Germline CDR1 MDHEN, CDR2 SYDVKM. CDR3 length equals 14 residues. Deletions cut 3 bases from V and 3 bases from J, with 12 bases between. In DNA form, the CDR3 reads TGTGCCAGCAGTTTGGGCCAGAGACTCTACGAGCAGTACTTC. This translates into CASSLGQRLYEQYF.

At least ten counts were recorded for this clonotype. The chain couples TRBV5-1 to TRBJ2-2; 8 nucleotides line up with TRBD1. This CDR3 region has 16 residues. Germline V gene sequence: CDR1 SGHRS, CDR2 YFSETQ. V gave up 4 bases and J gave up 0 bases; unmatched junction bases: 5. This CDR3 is CASSHGQGTNTGELFF. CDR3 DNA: TGCGCCAGCAGCCACGGACAGGGTACGAACACCGGGGAGCTGTTTTTT.

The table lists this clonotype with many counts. CDR3 nucleotides: TGCGCCAGCAGTCTGCCTTGGACAGGGGGTTACAATGAGCAGTTCTTC. Its protein product is CASSLPWTGGYNEQFF. The chain links TRBV5-1 to TRBJ2-1; 10 bases fit TRBD1. The CDR3 spans 16 residues. The germline V gene has CDR1 SGHRS and CDR2 YFSETQ. Trimming cost V 5 bases and J 4 bases; bases outside gene matches: 9.

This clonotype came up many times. CDR3 sequence reads: CASSFVVTSGRIYEQYF. CDR3 DNA sequence: TGTGCCAGCAGTTTCGTCGTGACTAGCGGGAGGATCTACGAGCAGTACTTC. The V call is TRBV12-3 or TRBV12-4, the J call TRBJ2-7; 13 bases map to TRBD2. This CDR3 is built from 17 residues. J was trimmed by 3 bases and V by 3 bases; bases with no gene match: 8.

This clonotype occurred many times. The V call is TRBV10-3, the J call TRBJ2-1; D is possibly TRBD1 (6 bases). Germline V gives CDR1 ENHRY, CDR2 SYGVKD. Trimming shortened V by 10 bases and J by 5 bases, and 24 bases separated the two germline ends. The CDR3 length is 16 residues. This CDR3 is CATGAGIFRFDNEQFF. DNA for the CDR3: TGTGCCACAGGGGCCGGAATTTTCCGCTTCGACAATGAGCAGTTCTTC.

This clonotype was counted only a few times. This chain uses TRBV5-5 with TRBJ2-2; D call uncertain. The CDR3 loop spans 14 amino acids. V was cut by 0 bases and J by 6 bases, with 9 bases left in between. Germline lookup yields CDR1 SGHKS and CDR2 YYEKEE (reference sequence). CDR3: CASSLEFGSGELFF. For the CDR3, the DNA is TGTGCCAGCAGCTTGGAATTCGGTTCCGGGGAGCTGTTTTTT.

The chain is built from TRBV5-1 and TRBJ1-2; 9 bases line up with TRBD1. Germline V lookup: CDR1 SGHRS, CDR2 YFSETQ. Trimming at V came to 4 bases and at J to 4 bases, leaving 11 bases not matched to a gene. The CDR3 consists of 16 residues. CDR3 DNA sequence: TGCGCCAGCAGCGGGGGGACAGGGCCTTCCGGCTATGGCTACACCTTC. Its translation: CASSGGTGPSGYGYTF. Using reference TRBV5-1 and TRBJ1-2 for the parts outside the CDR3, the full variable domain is KAGVTQTPRYLIKTRGQQVTLSCSPISGHRSVSWYQQTPGQGLQFLFEYFSETQRNKGNFPGRFSGRQFSNSRSEMNVSTLELGDSALYLCASSGGTGPSGYGYTFGSGTRLTVV.

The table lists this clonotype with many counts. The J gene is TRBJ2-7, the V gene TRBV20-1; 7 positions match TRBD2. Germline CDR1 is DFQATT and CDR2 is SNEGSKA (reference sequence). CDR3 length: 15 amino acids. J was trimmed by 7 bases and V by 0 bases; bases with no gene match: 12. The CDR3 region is CSARDPTSVPGEQYF. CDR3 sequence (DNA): TGCAGTGCTAGAGATCCTACTAGCGTTCCCGGGGAGCAGTACTTC.

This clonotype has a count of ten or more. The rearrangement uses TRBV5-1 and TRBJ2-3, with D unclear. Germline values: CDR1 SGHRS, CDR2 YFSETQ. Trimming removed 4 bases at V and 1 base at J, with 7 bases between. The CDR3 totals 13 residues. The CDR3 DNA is TGCGCCAGCAGCGTCCGGCGCACAGATACGCAGTATTTT. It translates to CASSVRRTDTQYF.

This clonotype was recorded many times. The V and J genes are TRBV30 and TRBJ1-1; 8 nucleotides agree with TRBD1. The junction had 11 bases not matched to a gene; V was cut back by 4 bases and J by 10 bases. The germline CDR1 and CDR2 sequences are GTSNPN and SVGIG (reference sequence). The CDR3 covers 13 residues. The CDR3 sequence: CAWIPGQVRGAFF. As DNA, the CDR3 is TGTGCCTGGATCCCGGGACAGGTTCGGGGAGCTTTCTTT.

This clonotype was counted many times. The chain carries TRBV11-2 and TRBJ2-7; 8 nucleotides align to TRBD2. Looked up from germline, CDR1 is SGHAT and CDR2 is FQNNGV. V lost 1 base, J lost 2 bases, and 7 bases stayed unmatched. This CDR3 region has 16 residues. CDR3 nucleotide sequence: TGTGCCAGCAGCTTAGGAGCGGGGGACCCTACCTACGAGCAGTACTTC. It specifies CASSLGAGDPTYEQYF. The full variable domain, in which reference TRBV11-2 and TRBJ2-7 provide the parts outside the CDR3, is EAGVAQSPRYKIIEKRQSVAFWCNPISGHATLYWYQQILGQGPKLLIQFQNNGVVDDSQLPKDRFSAERLKGVDSTLKIQPAKLEDSAVYLCASSLGAGDPTYEQYFGPGTRLTVT.

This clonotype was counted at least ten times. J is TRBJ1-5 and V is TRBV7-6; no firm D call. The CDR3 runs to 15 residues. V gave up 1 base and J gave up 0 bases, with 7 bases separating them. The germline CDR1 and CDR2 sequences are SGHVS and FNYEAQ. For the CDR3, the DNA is TGTGCCAGCAGCTTAGACGGTGGTAGCAATCAGCCCCAGCATTTT. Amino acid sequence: CASSLDGGSNQPQHF.